This T cell receptor (beta chain) comes out of a study of tumor-infiltrating lymphocytes in localized non-small cell lung cancer. Study-level information: The cohort mixed smokers and never-smokers, several histologies, and some post-neoadjuvant-chemotherapy samples. Points from the study as a whole: No T-cell fraction difference was seen between IM1 and IM2 tumors. TCR sequencing covered a subset of patients with enough tissue. No link was found between tumor T-cell fraction and recurrence-free survival.

To note about this clone: Its antigen is unknown.

Sequencing used immunoSEQ multiplex PCR; TCRdb keeps in-frame clones, though not all of them. The table has some 16,000 clones, less than 55% seen once. The CDR3 totals 14 residues. CDR1 and CDR2 (germline): SGHTA, FQGNSA. Trimming removed 4 bases from V and 7 bases from J, with 14 bases in between. Sequenced sample: lung tumor tissue. This chain connects TRBV7-2 to TRBJ2-1; tentative D call: TRBD2 (5 bases). The clonotype originates from a human donor with non-small cell lung cancer. The CDR3 region is CASSSFTSGNEQFF. CDR3 nucleotide sequence: TGTGCCAGCAGCTCTTTCACATCGGGGAATGAGCAGTTCTTC.